Following are 17 T cell receptor beta chains from one sample sequenced in a study of cytomegalovirus exposure and HLA in healthy donors. The PCR contained 60 Vbeta and 13 Jbeta primers. Data came from immunoSEQ multiplex PCR; TCRdb stores just in-frame clones and leaves some out. This table has some 110,000 clones, more than 65% appearing once. Input material: PBMCs. The receptors derive from a man aged 30 to 39 in good health and CMV-seronegative.

The V call is TRBV6-6, the J call TRBJ2-7, with D tentatively TRBD2 (5 bases). V lost 5 bases and J 5 bases, leaving 13 bases between the germline ends. This CDR3 spans 13 amino acids. The germline CDR1 and CDR2 sequences are MNHNY and SVGAGI (reference sequence). DNA of the CDR3: TGTGCCAGCAGTCCTCGGTTGGAGGACGAGCAGTACTTC. It encodes CASSPRLEDEQYF.

The chain recombines TRBV7-2 with TRBJ1-2; 7 nucleotides align to TRBD1. Losses at the gene ends were 5 bases for V and 14 bases for J; bases not matched to a gene: 23. The germline V gene has CDR1 SGHTA and CDR2 FQGNSA. CDR3 length equals 16 residues. This CDR3 is CASSPTPGTDLMATTF. Here the CDR3 DNA reads TGTGCCAGCAGCCCAACCCCCGGGACAGATCTTATGGCTACGACCTTC.

This clone was counted only a few times. The chain carries TRBV28 and TRBJ2-7; D ambiguous. CDR1 and CDR2 (germline): MDHEN, SYDVKM. The CDR3 loop spans 14 amino acids. The V end was cut by 2 bases, the J end by 0 bases, with 8 bases between. This CDR3 is CASSLRMSSYEQYF. DNA of the CDR3: TGTGCCAGCAGTTTACGCATGAGCTCCTACGAGCAGTACTTC.

The chain couples TRBV7-2 to TRBJ2-5; weak D call: TRBD2 (5 bases). Germline CDR1 reads SGHTA; CDR2 reads FQGNSA. There are 14 residues in the CDR3. Trimming shortened V by 3 bases and J by 5 bases, and 13 bases separated the two germline ends. CDR3 amino acids: CASSFQDSGETQYF. The CDR3 DNA follows: TGTGCCAGCAGCTTTCAGGACTCGGGGGAGACCCAGTACTTC. The full variable domain, with the rest looked up from reference TRBV7-2 and TRBJ2-5, is GAGVSQSPSNKVTEKGKDVELRCDPISGHTALYWYRQSLGQGLEFLIYFQGNSAPDKSGLPSDRFSAERTGGSVSTLTIQRTQQEDSAVYLCASSFQDSGETQYFGPGTRLLVL.

CDR3: CASSVGADNYYEQYF. The CDR3 coding sequence is TGTGCCAGCAGCGTAGGGGCGGACAACTACTACGAGCAGTACTTC. The J gene is TRBJ2-7, the V gene TRBV9, with D possibly TRBD1 on 5 matching bases. The V and J ends lost 0 bases and 3 bases respectively, with 13 bases between them. CDR3 length equals 15 residues. The germline V gene has CDR1 SGDLS and CDR2 YYNGEE.

This chain links TRBV4-3 with TRBJ2-3, with D perhaps matching TRBD1 (6 bases). The V and J ends lost 0 bases and 2 bases respectively, with 9 bases between them. This CDR3 is 15 amino acids long. Germline lookup yields CDR1 LGHNA and CDR2 YSLEER. This chain's CDR3 is CASSQEDRTTDTQYF. The CDR3 DNA reads as TGCGCCAGCAGCCAAGAAGACAGGACCACAGATACGCAGTATTTT.

The chain employs TRBV30 and TRBJ2-1; the D is unclear. Germline CDR1 and CDR2: GTSNPN and SVGIG (reference sequence). This CDR3 is 13 amino acids long. V shed 4 bases and J shed 6 bases, with 13 bases lying between them. The CDR3 nucleotides are TGTGCCTGGAACCTAGTGGTCGGCAATGAGCAGTTCTTC. As protein: CAWNLVVGNEQFF. Combining the CDR3 with reference TRBV30 and TRBJ2-1 gives the whole variable domain SQTIHQWPATLVQPVGSPLSLECTVEGTSNPNLYWYRQAAGRGLQLLFYSVGIGQISSEVPQNLSASRPQDRQFILSSKKLLLSDSGFYLCAWNLVVGNEQFFGPGTRLTVL.

This chain joins TRBV7-9 and TRBJ1-1; D is unresolved. The V gene lost 3 bases and the J gene lost 5 bases, with 7 bases spanning the gap. The CDR3 runs to 12 residues. Germline V lookup: CDR1 SEHNR, CDR2 FQNEAQ (reference sequence). The CDR3 reads CASSFAGTEAFF. For the CDR3, the DNA is TGTGCCAGCAGCTTTGCGGGGACTGAAGCTTTCTTT. Together with reference TRBV7-9 and TRBJ1-1, the CDR3 gives the full variable domain: DTGVSQNPRHKITKRGQNVTFRCDPISEHNRLYWYRQTLGQGPEFLTYFQNEAQLEKSRLLSDRFSAERPKGSFSTLEIQRTEQGDSAMYLCASSFAGTEAFFGQGTRLTVV.

The chain uses TRBV30 and TRBJ2-3, with TRBD1 identical over 7 bases. The CDR3 loop spans 15 amino acids. After removal of 1 base from V and 7 bases from J, the junction contained 11 bases not matched to a gene. Germline loops: CDR1 GTSNPN, CDR2 SVGIG (reference sequence). CDR3 amino acids: CAWSASGGRLYTQYF. In DNA form, the CDR3 reads TGTGCCTGGAGTGCGTCAGGGGGTAGGCTATATACGCAGTATTTT.

The gene calls are TRBV5-6 and TRBJ2-3; D possibly corresponds to TRBD1 (5 bases). CDR1 SGHDT and CDR2 YYEEEE come from the germline V gene. The CDR3 is 17 amino acids. With 2 bases removed from V and 1 base from J, the gap between germline ends came to 17 bases. The CDR3 coding sequence is TGTGCCAGCAGCTTTTTGACAGAACGGGTGGGCACAGATACGCAGTATTTT. This codes for CASSFLTERVGTDTQYF.

The chain couples TRBV19 to TRBJ1-2; D is unclear. The CDR3 has 14 residues. CDR1 is LNHDA, CDR2 SQIVND, per germline (reference sequence). Trimming took off 1 base at V and 14 bases at J, with 20 bases between the two ends. This CDR3 is CASSIGPEASGRTF. DNA of the CDR3: TGTGCCAGTAGTATAGGCCCCGAAGCTTCTGGGCGTACCTTC. The full variable domain, its missing parts supplied by reference TRBV19 and TRBJ1-2, is DGGITQSPKYLFRKEGQNVTLSCEQNLNHDAMYWYRQDPGQGLRLIYYSQIVNDFQKGDIAEGYSVSREKKESFPLTVTSAQKNPTAFYLCASSIGPEASGRTFGSGTRLTVV.

This clone was seen a few times. The chain couples TRBV7-3 to TRBJ2-7; D might be TRBD1 (6 bases). Germline V gene data show CDR1 as SGHTA and CDR2 as FQGTGA. Trimming cost V 5 bases and J 3 bases, with 11 bases left between them. The CDR3 runs to 13 residues. Written as DNA, the CDR3 is TGTGCCAGCAGCCAGGGGCCCGGCTACGAGCAGTACTTC. Translating gives CASSQGPGYEQYF.

V and J are TRBV28 and TRBJ1-3; 7 positions agree with TRBD1. The V segment lost 2 bases and the J segment 4 bases; nucleotides outside the gene matches: 5. Germline V CDR1 and CDR2: MDHEN, SYDVKM. The CDR3 is made up of 15 amino acids. CDR3 in DNA: TGTGCCAGCAGTTTAATTTGGGGACAGGGAAACACCATATATTTT. As protein: CASSLIWGQGNTIYF.

This clone came up a few times. The rearrangement uses TRBV5-1 and TRBJ2-3; weak D call: TRBD2 (6 bases). CDR3 length equals 15 residues. Germline CDR1 is SGHRS and CDR2 is YFSETQ. V lost 1 base and J 5 bases, leaving 14 bases between the germline ends. The CDR3 spells CASSLYAGPGDTQYF. DNA for the CDR3: TGCGCCAGCAGCTTGTACGCGGGGCCGGGAGATACGCAGTATTTT.

Concerning this clone: The final CDR3 position lacks the conserved phenylalanine or tryptophan, pointing to a likely read error. This chain links TRBV18 with TRBJ1-2, with 10 positions matching TRBD1. The germline gives CDR1 KGHSH, CDR2 LQKENI. V lost 2 bases and J lost 0; bases outside the gene matches: 0. The CDR3 spans 15 residues. DNA of the CDR3: TGTGCCAGCTCACCAGGACAGGGGGCTAACTATGGCTACACCCTC. It encodes CASSPGQGANYGYTL.

The V call is TRBV6-5, the J call TRBJ2-2, with 7 bases that match TRBD1. The germline V gene encodes CDR1 MNHEY and CDR2 SVGAGI. The CDR3 loop spans 14 amino acids. The V and J ends lost 7 bases and 4 bases, in that order; junction bases with no gene match: 6. The CDR3 sequence: CASKTGLGTGELFF. For the CDR3, the DNA is TGTGCCAGCAAGACAGGGCTGGGCACCGGGGAGCTGTTTTTT.

The genes are TRBV19 and TRBJ2-1; TRBD2 aligns across 7 bases. Trimming removed 1 base from V and 4 bases from J; junction bases left unmatched: 7. In germline, CDR1 is LNHDA, CDR2 SQIVND (reference sequence). This CDR3 is 16 amino acids long. The CDR3 here is CASSIAGTNAYNEQFF. The CDR3 DNA sequence: TGTGCCAGTAGTATAGCAGGGACTAACGCTTACAATGAGCAGTTCTTC.